This T cell receptor beta chain was captured by sequencing in a study of blood T cell repertoires in COVID-19. Study-level background: Acute-phase and convalescent COVID-19 samples originated in the United States, Italy and Spain. From T cells, B-cell-depleted T cells, or PBMCs came the material, which was cDNA or gDNA.

How the authors handled the data: Using reference gene primer amplification, nucleated cell counts were estimated. Profiling relied on immunoSEQ multiplex PCR, and the TCRdb table lists in-frame clones only, not all of them. V and J calls and clone size are given by that table; D and trimming were obtained from the DNA. The sample consists of roughly 100,000 clones, around nine tenths of them appearing once. The specimen sequenced was peripheral blood. The sequence came from a man in his forties or fifties with active COVID-19.

CDR3 loop: CASSPKGGYTDTQYF. The DNA for the CDR3 is TGTGCCAGCAGCCCCAAGGGCGGGTACACAGATACGCAGTATTTT. The V gene is TRBV9, the J gene TRBJ2-3; D is possibly TRBD2 (5 bases). Germline V lookup: CDR1 SGDLS, CDR2 YYNGEE. The CDR3 has 15 amino acids. V was trimmed by 4 bases and J by 2 bases, leaving 14 bases between them. Complete variable domain (other parts from reference TRBV9 and TRBJ2-3): DSGVTQTPKHLITATGQRVTLRCSPRSGDLSVYWYQQSLDQGLQFLIQYYNGEERAKGNILERFSAQQFPDLHSELNLSSLELGDSALYFCASSPKGGYTDTQYFGPGTRLTVL.